Listed here are 20 T cell receptor beta chains from one sample, sequenced in a study of radiotherapy plus CTLA-4 blockade in lung cancer. Generated by immunoSEQ multiplex PCR, the TCRdb table keeps only in-frame clones and is missing some. The sample yields approximately 39,000 clones, 72% seen once. Material: peripheral blood, obtained from a patient treated with radiotherapy plus ipilimumab. These receptors originate from a human donor with non-small cell lung cancer who had stable disease on radiotherapy plus ipilimumab.

V is TRBV18 and J is TRBJ1-1, with 9 nucleotides matching TRBD1. The CDR3 has 14 amino acids. V lost 4 bases and J lost 3; bases outside the gene matches: 3. Germline lookup yields CDR1 KGHSH and CDR2 LQKENI. CDR3 amino acids: CASSQTGGDTEAFF. For the CDR3, the DNA is TGTGCCAGCTCACAGACAGGGGGAGACACTGAAGCTTTCTTT.

The chain has TRBV30 and TRBJ1-3, with a possible D match to TRBD1 (5 bases). V lost 2 bases, J lost 5 bases, and 13 bases lay in between. The CDR3 totals 14 residues. The V gene's germline CDR1 is GTSNPN and CDR2 SVGIG (reference sequence). The CDR3 loop is CAWSLPGVRNTIYF. CDR3 coding DNA: TGTGCCTGGAGTCTTCCGGGGGTGAGAAACACCATATATTTT.

CDR3 nucleotides: TGCGCCAGCAGCCCACTAGCGGGGGGGAGAGATACGCAGTATTTT. It yields the protein CASSPLAGGRDTQYF. The chain combines TRBV4-1 with TRBJ2-3; TRBD2 matches 13 bases. The CDR3 length is 15 residues. The germline gives CDR1 MGHRA, CDR2 YSYEKL. The V gene end was trimmed by 4 bases and the J gene end by 5 bases; junction bases not matched to a gene: 3.

This chain's CDR3 is CASSLGDRAVRQFF. DNA of the CDR3: TGTGCCAGCAGCTTGGGGGACAGGGCGGTACGGCAGTTCTTC. The V and J genes are TRBV5-6 and TRBJ2-1; 9 bases fit TRBD1. CDR1 SGHDT and CDR2 YYEEEE come from the germline V gene. Trimming took 0 bases from V and 12 from J; bases not matched to a gene: 7. The CDR3 is 14 amino acids. The entire variable domain, with the rest obtained from reference TRBV5-6 and TRBJ2-1, is as follows: DAGVTQSPTHLIKTRGQQVTLRCSPKSGHDTVSWYQQALGQGPQFIFQYYEEEERQRGNFPDRFSGHQFPNYSSELNVNALLLGDSALYLCASSLGDRAVRQFFGPGTRLTVL.

V usage is TRBV5-4 and J usage is TRBJ1-1; TRBD1 aligns across 12 bases. V gave up 1 base and J gave up 4 bases; unmatched junction bases: 8. Per germline, CDR1 SGHNT and CDR2 YYREEE (reference sequence). The CDR3 has 17 residues. The CDR3: CASSLWDRGRRSTEAFF. The DNA of the CDR3 is TGTGCCAGCAGCTTGTGGGACAGGGGGCGCCGGAGCACTGAAGCTTTCTTT.

J is TRBJ2-4 and V is TRBV15; D ambiguous. Germline V gene sequence: CDR1 LNHNV, CDR2 YYDKDF (reference sequence). This CDR3 spans 15 amino acids. The germline V and J ends were trimmed by 3 bases and 0 bases, with 9 bases remaining between them. The CDR3 protein is CATSSTKLAKNIQYF. The CDR3 region has the DNA TGTGCCACCAGCAGTACAAAATTAGCCAAAAACATTCAGTACTTC.

The chain uses TRBV19 and TRBJ2-7, with 9 bases identical to TRBD2. Per germline, CDR1 LNHDA and CDR2 SQIVND (reference sequence). J gave up 4 bases and V 5 bases, and 9 bases lay outside the gene matches. This CDR3 comprises 15 residues. The CDR3 nucleotides read TGTGCCAGTAGTGTACAGGCTAGCGGGGTTTACGAGCAGTACTTC. Translation gives CASSVQASGVYEQYF. The full variable domain, its missing parts supplied by reference TRBV19 and TRBJ2-7, is DGGITQSPKYLFRKEGQNVTLSCEQNLNHDAMYWYRQDPGQGLRLIYYSQIVNDFQKGDIAEGYSVSREKKESFPLTVTSAQKNPTAFYLCASSVQASGVYEQYFGPGTRLTVT.

This clone was seen a handful of times. The CDR3 spells CASSRVAGVLYEQYF. The CDR3 nucleotides are TGTGCCAGCAGCCGGGTAGCGGGGGTTCTATACGAGCAGTACTTC. The genes are TRBV7-6 and TRBJ2-7; 9 bases match TRBD2. The CDR3 spans 15 residues. With 5 bases clipped from V and 4 bases from J, the junction kept 9 bases outside the gene matches. Germline V gives CDR1 SGHVS, CDR2 FNYEAQ.

V gene TRBV4-3 combines with J gene TRBJ1-2, with D perhaps matching TRBD1 (5 bases). The CDR3 is 17 residues long. Germline lookup yields CDR1 LGHNA and CDR2 YSLEER. The ends were cut back, 4 bases at V and 2 bases at J, with 20 bases in the middle. CDR3 sequence: CASSRQNSQAGNYGYTF. In DNA form, the CDR3 reads TGCGCCAGCAGCCGTCAGAACTCCCAAGCAGGGAACTATGGCTACACCTTC.

The chain is built from TRBV11-3 and TRBJ2-3; 9 bases align to TRBD2. Germline CDR1 is SGHNT and CDR2 is YENEEA. This CDR3 has 14 residues. J lost 6 bases, V lost 1 base, and 2 bases had no gene match. In DNA form, the CDR3 reads TGTGCCAGCAGCTTAGGAGGACTAGCGGATACGCAGTATTTT. It specifies CASSLGGLADTQYF.

The chain employs TRBV29-1 and TRBJ1-2, with D tentatively TRBD1 (5 bases). V was cut by 7 bases and J by 7 bases, with 19 bases left in between. The germline V gene has CDR1 SQVTM and CDR2 ANQGSEA. This CDR3 has 13 amino acids. CDR3 nucleotides: TGCAGCGCTGTCGACAGCGTTGGAGCTGGCTACACCTTC. Translated: CSAVDSVGAGYTF. The full variable domain, completed using reference TRBV29-1 and TRBJ1-2, is SAVISQKPSRDICQRGTSLTIQCQVDSQVTMMFWYRQQPGQSLTLIATANQGSEATYESGFVIDKFPISRPNLTFSTLTVSNMSPEDSSIYLCSAVDSVGAGYTFGSGTRLTVV.

The chain has TRBV5-4 and TRBJ2-1, with 14 bases fitting TRBD2. Trimming removed 2 bases from V and 7 bases from J; junction bases left unmatched: 8. There are 17 residues in the CDR3. Germline values: CDR1 SGHNT, CDR2 YYREEE (reference sequence). The CDR3 is CASSLKLTSGGVNEQFF. The DNA for the CDR3 is TGTGCCAGCAGCTTAAAATTGACTAGCGGGGGGGTAAATGAGCAGTTCTTC.

The chain carries TRBV6-6 and TRBJ1-1; D unclear. The germline V and J ends were trimmed by 6 bases and 1 base, with 9 bases remaining between them. This CDR3 region has 13 residues. The V gene's germline CDR1 is MNHNY and CDR2 SVGAGI (reference sequence). The CDR3 protein is CASSSKRNTEAFF. DNA of the CDR3: TGTGCCAGCAGCTCCAAGAGGAACACTGAAGCTTTCTTT.

The chain has TRBV6-6 and TRBJ2-6, with D possibly being TRBD1 (5 bases). There are 14 residues in the CDR3. The V gene lost 7 bases and the J gene lost 3 bases, with 10 bases spanning the gap. Germline V gene data show CDR1 as MNHNY and CDR2 as SVGAGI (reference sequence). The CDR3 DNA reads TGTGCCAGCACTGACAGAATTGGGGCCAACGTCCTGACTTTC. Translating gives CASTDRIGANVLTF.

The gene calls are TRBV5-1 and TRBJ2-1, with D unresolved. The germline V gene has CDR1 SGHRS and CDR2 YFSETQ. V was cut by 3 bases and J by 5 bases, with 15 bases left in between. CDR3 size: 15 residues. The CDR3 bases are TGCGCCAGCAGCTCGACACCCGCCTCAAACAATGAGCAGTTCTTC. Translating gives CASSSTPASNNEQFF.

The V and J genes are TRBV7-9 and TRBJ2-1; 9 nucleotides align to TRBD1. With 5 bases clipped from V and 2 bases from J, the junction kept 4 bases outside the gene matches. The CDR3 has 15 residues. CDR1 is SEHNR and CDR2 is FQNEAQ in the germline V gene (reference sequence). CDR3 bases: TGTGCCAGCAGCGCCCGACAGGGGGCCTACAATGAGCAGTTCTTC. Translating gives CASSARQGAYNEQFF. The whole variable domain, remainder taken from reference TRBV7-9 and TRBJ2-1, is DTGVSQNPRHKITKRGQNVTFRCDPISEHNRLYWYRQTLGQGPEFLTYFQNEAQLEKSRLLSDRFSAERPKGSFSTLEIQRTEQGDSAMYLCASSARQGAYNEQFFGPGTRLTVL.

As for this clone: The CDR3 ends on some other residue instead of the conserved phenylalanine or tryptophan, so this is likely a read error. This sequence joins TRBV7-6 and TRBJ1-6; D remains ambiguous. This CDR3 spans 13 amino acids. Trimming pared 5 bases from V and 10 bases from J, leaving 12 bases between. Germline assignment: CDR1 SGHVS and CDR2 FNYEAQ. CDR3 sequence: CASSSRGYSPLHL. The CDR3 DNA sequence: TGTGCCAGCAGCAGTCGGGGTTACTCACCCCTCCACCTT.

This clone has ten or more counts. V and J are TRBV27 and TRBJ1-1; TRBD1 matches 8 bases. The CDR3 extends over 13 amino acids. Germline values: CDR1 MNHEY, CDR2 SMNVEV (reference sequence). J lost 5 bases, V lost 8 bases, and 7 bases had no gene match. The CDR3 loop is CASQSRGLTEAFF. In DNA form, the CDR3 reads TGTGCCAGCCAATCCAGGGGGCTTACTGAAGCTTTCTTT.

The rearrangement joins TRBV9 to TRBJ1-4, with 9 bases identical to TRBD1. CDR1 and CDR2 from the germline V gene are SGDLS and YYNGEE. The ends lost 3 bases at V and 8 bases at J; junction bases unmatched: 8. There are 15 residues in the CDR3. CDR3 loop: CASSASGTGPEKLFF. The CDR3 DNA reads as TGTGCCAGCAGCGCATCCGGGACAGGGCCCGAAAAACTGTTTTTT.

The chain recombines TRBV7-9 with TRBJ2-7; 7 bases agree with TRBD1. CDR1 is SEHNR, CDR2 FQNEAQ, per germline (reference sequence). This CDR3 spans 14 amino acids. Trimming removed 6 bases from V and 4 bases from J; junction bases left unmatched: 9. The chain's CDR3 is CASRRTGVSYEQYF. The CDR3, as DNA: TGTGCCAGCAGGAGAACAGGGGTTTCATACGAGCAGTACTTC.